The TCR beta chain under discussion was sequenced for a study of CD8 T cells in Susac syndrome. The CDR3 runs to 13 residues. CDR1 is GTSNPN, CDR2 SVGIG, per germline (reference sequence). V was cut by 0 bases and J by 7 bases, with 13 bases left in between. When the RNA was reverse transcribed, random hexamers were used with an input of about 0.5 to 1 ug. In TCRdb, the immunoSEQ multiplex PCR reads were re-called with MiXCR into one record per CDR3 protein. The table records about 300,000 distinct CDR3 sequences, about nine tenths of them present only once. Sequencing used CD8+ T cells from PBMCs. The origin of this receptor is a human donor with multiple sclerosis. V usage is TRBV30 and J usage is TRBJ2-7; perhaps TRBD2 as D (6 bases). CDR3 sequence: CAWSVAGQYEQYF. CDR3 sequence (DNA): TGTGCCTGGAGTGTGGCGGGGCAGTATGAGCAGTACTTC.